The 11 T cell receptor beta chains in this list originate from one sample, sequenced in a study of shared clonotypes between healthy human individuals. As defined, naive CD8 cells were CD45RO-negative and positively selected for CCR7, with terminally differentiated effector memory CD45RA+ cells excluded. Clones were read by immunoSEQ multiplex PCR, and TCRdb kept only the in-frame ones, dropping some. The sample consists of about 2 million clones, about 95% of them appearing once. Sequencing input: naive CD8+ T cells sorted from blood. These receptors came from a man in his late teens or twenties in good health.

In DNA form, the CDR3 reads TGCGCCAGCAGTGACCGGGACAGGGCAGCCTACAATGAGCAGTTCTTC. Protein sequence: CASSDRDRAAYNEQFF. The chain is built from TRBV10-1 and TRBJ2-1; TRBD1 matches 9 bases. The CDR3 has 16 residues. The germline V gene encodes CDR1 WNHNN and CDR2 SYGVQD (reference sequence). With 3 bases clipped from V and 2 bases from J, the junction kept 5 bases outside the gene matches.

As DNA, the CDR3 is TGCGCCAGCGCTGCGGGGGACAGTAACTATGGCTACACCTTC. Its translation is CASAAGDSNYGYTF. The gene calls are TRBV5-1 and TRBJ1-2; 7 nucleotides agree with TRBD1. This CDR3 is 14 amino acids long. Germline assignment: CDR1 SGHRS and CDR2 YFSETQ. The V segment lost 7 bases and the J segment 1 base; nucleotides outside the gene matches: 7.

This clone has more than one count but fewer than ten. This sequence joins TRBV2 and TRBJ2-7; 9 bases fit TRBD2. The trim removed 8 bases at V and 2 bases at J, leaving 7 bases unmatched. The CDR3 length is 14 residues. Germline V gene lookup returns CDR1 SNHLY and CDR2 FYNNEI. CDR3 coding DNA: TGTGCCAGCCTGGGGGGCGGGAGGGCCTACGAGCAGTACTTC. It encodes CASLGGGRAYEQYF.

The chain uses TRBV6-5 and TRBJ1-2; no reliable D call. The CDR3 loop spans 13 amino acids. Germline lookup yields CDR1 MNHEY and CDR2 SVGAGI. V dropped 5 bases and J dropped 4 bases, with 11 bases sitting between them. CDR3 bases: TGTGCCAGCAGTACCTACGCGGTCTATGGCTACACCTTC. Residues: CASSTYAVYGYTF.

As to this clone: Different DNA sequences within this sample yield the same CDR3. The chain links TRBV25-1 to TRBJ2-3; D uncertain. The V end was cut by 2 bases, the J end by 3 bases, with 3 bases between. Germline lookup yields CDR1 MGHDK and CDR2 SYGVNS. The CDR3 runs 12 residues. CDR3: CASSEGTDTQYF. In DNA form, the CDR3 reads TGTGCCAGCAGTGAAGGGACAGATACGCAGTATTTT.

The V call is TRBV6-5, the J call TRBJ2-2; D perhaps matches TRBD1 (5 bases). This CDR3 has 14 amino acids. CDR1 and CDR2 (germline): MNHEY, SVGAGI. Trimming shortened V by 5 bases and J by 4 bases, and 11 bases separated the two germline ends. The CDR3 sequence: CASSPQGSTGELFF. The CDR3 DNA is TGTGCCAGCAGTCCTCAGGGTAGCACCGGGGAGCTGTTTTTT.

This clone is a singleton in its sample. The rearrangement links TRBV6-1 to TRBJ2-1, with 10 nucleotides matching TRBD2. The CDR3 contains 16 residues. The J segment lost 1 base and the V segment lost 4 bases, leaving 4 bases of the junction unmatched. Germline assignment: CDR1 MNHNS and CDR2 SASEGT. The CDR3 region is CASSVSGGASYNEQFF. CDR3 in DNA: TGTGCCAGCAGTGTAAGCGGGGGGGCGTCCTACAATGAGCAGTTCTTC.

This clone came up once. For the CDR3, the DNA is TGTGCCAGCAGTTCCCTCGGGCCTCTGGGGGCTGAAAAACTGTTTTTT. Its translation is CASSSLGPLGAEKLFF. The V and J genes are TRBV27 and TRBJ1-4; D may be TRBD1 (6 bases). Per germline, CDR1 MNHEY and CDR2 SMNVEV (reference sequence). Trimming took off 4 bases at V and 7 bases at J, with 19 bases between the two ends. This CDR3 has 16 residues.

The chain has TRBV7-9 and TRBJ2-5; D possibly uses TRBD1 or TRBD2 (5 bases each). Trimming shortened V by 4 bases and J by 5 bases, and 11 bases separated the two germline ends. The CDR3 contains 13 residues. Germline values: CDR1 SEHNR, CDR2 FQNEAQ (reference sequence). The CDR3 sequence: CASSSPGTETQYF. The CDR3 DNA is TGTGCCAGCAGCTCCCCGGGGACGGAGACCCAGTACTTC.

This chain connects TRBV7-9 to TRBJ2-1; possibly TRBD1 or TRBD2 for D (7 bases each). CDR3 size: 13 residues. Deletions cut 5 bases from V and 10 bases from J, with 15 bases between. CDR1 is SEHNR and CDR2 is FQNEAQ in the germline V gene (reference sequence). The CDR3 spells CASSPRGGREQFF. Written as DNA, the CDR3 is TGTGCCAGCAGCCCCAGGGGGGGACGGGAGCAGTTCTTC.

The CDR3 protein is CASSSAGLRNQPQHF. DNA for the CDR3: TGTGCCAGCAGCTCCGCGGGTCTCCGCAATCAGCCCCAGCATTTT. V and J are TRBV28 and TRBJ1-5; D not certain. Germline V gene lookup returns CDR1 MDHEN and CDR2 SYDVKM. Trimming cost V 6 bases and J 2 bases, with 14 bases left between them. This CDR3 region has 15 residues.